This paragraph covers one TCR beta chain sequence. The antigen is not known. This entry is derived from a study of T cell responses to AZD1222 COVID-19 vaccine. Whole-study findings and limits: Only six or seven AZD1222 recipients were seropositive at baseline. Spike-specific TCR breadth and depth rose after two AZD1222 doses. Vaccine-associated CD4 TCRs ranged over spike, dominating at 160-218 and 743-854.

The CDR3 spans 16 residues. Trimming cost V 0 bases and J 3 bases; bases outside gene matches: 6. From germline, CDR1 is SGHRS and CDR2 YFSETQ. Assay: immunoSEQ multiplex PCR; the TCRdb copy retains only in-frame clones and omits some. The table lists more than 85,000 clones, roughly nine tenths of them singletons, with around 7% in the top ten. The rearrangement joins TRBV5-1 to TRBJ2-3; 8 bases are shared with TRBD1. The receptor comes from an adult in good health. This material consisted of peripheral blood, taken on day 0 of AZD1222 vaccination. This CDR3 is CASSLVGQGATDTQYF. The CDR3 nucleotides read TGCGCCAGCAGCTTGGTAGGGCAGGGGGCTACAGATACGCAGTATTTT.